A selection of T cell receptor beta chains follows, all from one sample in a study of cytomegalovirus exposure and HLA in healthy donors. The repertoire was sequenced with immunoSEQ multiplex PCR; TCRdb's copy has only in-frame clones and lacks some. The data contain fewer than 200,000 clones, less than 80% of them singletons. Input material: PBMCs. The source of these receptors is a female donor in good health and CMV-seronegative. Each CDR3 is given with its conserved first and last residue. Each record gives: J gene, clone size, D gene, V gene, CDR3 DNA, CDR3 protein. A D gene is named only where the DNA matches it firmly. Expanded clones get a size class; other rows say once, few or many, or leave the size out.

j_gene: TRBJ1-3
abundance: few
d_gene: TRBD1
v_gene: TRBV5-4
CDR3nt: TGTGCCAGCAGCATTCCTCGACAGGGGTCCCCTGGAAACACCATATATTTT
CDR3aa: CASSIPRQGSPGNTIYF

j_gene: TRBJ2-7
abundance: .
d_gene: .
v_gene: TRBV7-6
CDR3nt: TGTGCCAGCAGCCGGAGGGGAACCTCCCCCTACGAGCAGTACTTC
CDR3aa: CASSRRGTSPYEQYF

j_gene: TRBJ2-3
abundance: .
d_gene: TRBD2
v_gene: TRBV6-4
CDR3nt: TGTGCCAGCAGTCCCCGGACTAGCACGGATACGCAGTATTTT
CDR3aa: CASSPRTSTDTQYF

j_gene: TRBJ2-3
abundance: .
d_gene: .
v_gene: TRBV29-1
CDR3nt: TGCAGCCCGGTTTCTTCCGCAGATACGCAGTATTTT
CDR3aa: CSPVSSADTQYF

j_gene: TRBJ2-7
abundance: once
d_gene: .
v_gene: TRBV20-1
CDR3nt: TGCAGTGCTAACACAGAGCTTGTGGAGTACTTC
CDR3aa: CSANTELVEYF

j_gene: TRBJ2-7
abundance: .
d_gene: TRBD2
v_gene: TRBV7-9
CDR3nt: TGTGCCAGCAGCCCGGGACTAGCGGGGGGTATATGGAATCTATACGAGCAGTACTTC
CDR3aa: CASSPGLAGGIWNLYEQYF

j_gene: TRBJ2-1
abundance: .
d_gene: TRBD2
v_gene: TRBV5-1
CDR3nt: TGCGCCAGCAGCTCCCCTAGCGGGATTTCCTACAATGAGCAGTTCTTC
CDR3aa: CASSSPSGISYNEQFF

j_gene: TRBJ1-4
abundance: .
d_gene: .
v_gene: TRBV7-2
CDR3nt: TGTGCCAGCAGCTTAGGGGGCAGTGCTAATGAAAAACTGTTTTTT
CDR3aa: CASSLGGSANEKLFF

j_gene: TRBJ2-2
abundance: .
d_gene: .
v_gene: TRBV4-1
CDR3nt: TGCGCCAGCAGCCAAGGCTCGGTTACCGGGGAGCTGTTTTTT
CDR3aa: CASSQGSVTGELFF

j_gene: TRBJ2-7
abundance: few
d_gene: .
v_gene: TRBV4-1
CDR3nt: TGCGCCAGCAGCCAAGAATCCGGGTACGAGCAGTACTTC
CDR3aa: CASSQESGYEQYF

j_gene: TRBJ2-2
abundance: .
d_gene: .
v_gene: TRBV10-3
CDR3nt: TGTGCCATCAGTCCCGGGGGTACCGGGGAGCTGTTTTTT
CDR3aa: CAISPGGTGELFF

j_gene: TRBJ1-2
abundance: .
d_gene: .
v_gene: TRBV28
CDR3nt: TGTGCCAGCAGTTCTCCCTTGGTGGGGGGGGGCTATGGCTACACCTTC
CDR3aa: CASSSPLVGGGYGYTF

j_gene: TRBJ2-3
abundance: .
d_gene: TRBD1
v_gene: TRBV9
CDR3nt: TGTGCCAGCAGCGGACTCCCAGGGACAGGGGAAACAGATACGCAGTATTTT
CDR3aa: CASSGLPGTGETDTQYF

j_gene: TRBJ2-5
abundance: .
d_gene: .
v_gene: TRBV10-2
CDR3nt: TGCGCCAGCAGTGAGGCGGGGAGGGAGACCCAGTACTTC
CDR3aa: CASSEAGRETQYF

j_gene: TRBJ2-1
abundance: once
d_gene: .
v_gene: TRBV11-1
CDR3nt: TGTGCCAGCAGCTTAGGCAGGGCATCCTGGGATGAGCAGTTCTTC
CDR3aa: CASSLGRASWDEQFF

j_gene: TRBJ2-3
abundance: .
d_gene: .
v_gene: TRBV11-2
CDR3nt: TGTGCCAGCACCCCACACTGGGGGCGGGTACCGCAGTATTTT
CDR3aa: CASTPHWGRVPQYF

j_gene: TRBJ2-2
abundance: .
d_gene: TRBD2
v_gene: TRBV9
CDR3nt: TGTGCCAGCAGCGTAGGAACTAGCGGGAGCGGGAACACCGGGGAGCTGTTTTTT
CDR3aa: CASSVGTSGSGNTGELFF

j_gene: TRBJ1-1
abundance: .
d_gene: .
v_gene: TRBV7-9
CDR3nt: TGTGCCAGCAGCCTACTCGGGGGGCGGGGGGACACTGAAGCTTTCTTT
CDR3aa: CASSLLGGRGDTEAFF